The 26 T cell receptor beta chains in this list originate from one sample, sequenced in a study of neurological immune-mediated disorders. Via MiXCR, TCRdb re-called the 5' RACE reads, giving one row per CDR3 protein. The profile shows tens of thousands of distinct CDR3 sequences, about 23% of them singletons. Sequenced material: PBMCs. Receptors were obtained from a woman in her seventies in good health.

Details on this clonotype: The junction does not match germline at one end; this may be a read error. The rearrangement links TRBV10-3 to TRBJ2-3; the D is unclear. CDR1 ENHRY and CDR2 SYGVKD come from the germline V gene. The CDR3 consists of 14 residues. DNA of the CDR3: TGTGCCATCAGCGAGTCATACTTCACAGATACGCAGTATTTT. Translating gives CAISESYFTDTQYF.

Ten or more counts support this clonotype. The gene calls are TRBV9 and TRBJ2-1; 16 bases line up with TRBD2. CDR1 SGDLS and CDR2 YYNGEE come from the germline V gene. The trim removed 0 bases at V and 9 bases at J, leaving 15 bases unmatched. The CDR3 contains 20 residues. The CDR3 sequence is CASSVAPGLAGGIGGGEQFF. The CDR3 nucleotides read TGTGCCAGCAGCGTAGCTCCGGGACTAGCGGGAGGGATAGGGGGGGGTGAGCAGTTCTTC.

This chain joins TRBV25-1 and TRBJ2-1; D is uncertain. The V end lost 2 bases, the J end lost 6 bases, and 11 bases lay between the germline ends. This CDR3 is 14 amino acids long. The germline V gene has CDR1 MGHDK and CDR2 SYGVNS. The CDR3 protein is CASSEPTWGNEQFF. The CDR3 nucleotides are TGTGCCAGCAGTGAACCCACCTGGGGCAATGAGCAGTTCTTC. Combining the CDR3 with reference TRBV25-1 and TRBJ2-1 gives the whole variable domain EADIYQTPRYLVIGTGKKITLECSQTMGHDKMYWYQQDPGMELHLIHYSYGVNSTEKGDLSSESTVSRIRTEHFPLTLESARPSHTSQYLCASSEPTWGNEQFFGPGTRLTVL.

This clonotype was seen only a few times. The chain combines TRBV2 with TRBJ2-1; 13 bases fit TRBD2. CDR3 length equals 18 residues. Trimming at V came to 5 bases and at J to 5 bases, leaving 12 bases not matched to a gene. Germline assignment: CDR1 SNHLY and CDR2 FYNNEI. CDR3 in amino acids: CASSTYTLAGGIHNEQFF. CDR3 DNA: TGTGCCAGCAGTACATATACACTAGCGGGAGGGATCCACAATGAGCAGTTCTTC.

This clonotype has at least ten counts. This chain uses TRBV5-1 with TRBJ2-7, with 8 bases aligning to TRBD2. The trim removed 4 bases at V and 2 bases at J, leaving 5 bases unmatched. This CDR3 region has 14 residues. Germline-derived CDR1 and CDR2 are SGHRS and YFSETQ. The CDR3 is CASSLPGLAYEQYF. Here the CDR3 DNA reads TGCGCCAGCAGCCTCCCGGGACTAGCCTACGAGCAGTACTTC.

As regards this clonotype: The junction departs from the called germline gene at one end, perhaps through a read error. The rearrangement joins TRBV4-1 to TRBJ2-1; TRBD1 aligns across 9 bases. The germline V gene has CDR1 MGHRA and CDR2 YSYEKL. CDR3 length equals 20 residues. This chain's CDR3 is CSSRLRDRDSRGRAYNEQFF. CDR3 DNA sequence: TGCTCCAGCAGACTCCGGGACAGGGATTCTCGAGGGAGGGCCTACAATGAGCAGTTCTTC.

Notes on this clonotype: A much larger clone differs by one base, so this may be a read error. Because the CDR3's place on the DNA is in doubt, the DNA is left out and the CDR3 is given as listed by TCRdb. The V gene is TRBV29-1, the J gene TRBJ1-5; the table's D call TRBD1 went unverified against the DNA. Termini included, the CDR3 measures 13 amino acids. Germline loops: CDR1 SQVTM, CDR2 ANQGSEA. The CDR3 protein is CSVGGGNGQPRHF.

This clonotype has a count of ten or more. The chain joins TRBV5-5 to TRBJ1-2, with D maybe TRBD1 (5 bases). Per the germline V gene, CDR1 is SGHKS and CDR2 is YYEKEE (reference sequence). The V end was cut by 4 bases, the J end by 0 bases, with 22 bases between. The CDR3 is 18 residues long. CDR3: CASSPHANRQRTNYGYTF. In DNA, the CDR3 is TGTGCCAGCAGCCCACACGCAAACCGACAGAGAACTAACTATGGCTACACCTTC.

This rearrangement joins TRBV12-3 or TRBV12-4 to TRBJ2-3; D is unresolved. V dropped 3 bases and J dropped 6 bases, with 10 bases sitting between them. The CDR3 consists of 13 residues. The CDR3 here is CASSFLASDTQYF. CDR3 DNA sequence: TGTGCCAGCAGTTTTCTGGCGTCGGATACGCAGTATTTT.

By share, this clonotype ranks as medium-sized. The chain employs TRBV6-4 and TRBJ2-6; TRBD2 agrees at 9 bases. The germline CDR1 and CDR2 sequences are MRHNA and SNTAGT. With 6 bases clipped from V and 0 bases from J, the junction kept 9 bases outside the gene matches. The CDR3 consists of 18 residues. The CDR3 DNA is TGTGCCAGCAGGGCTAGCGGGGCCCCTAGCTCTGGGGCCAACGTCCTGACTTTC. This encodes CASRASGAPSSGANVLTF.

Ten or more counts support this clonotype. This chain's CDR3 is CSARDERGGNTGELFF. Here the CDR3 DNA reads TGCAGTGCTAGAGATGAGCGGGGTGGGAACACCGGGGAGCTGTTTTTT. The rearrangement joins TRBV20-1 to TRBJ2-2; 7 bases match TRBD2. V dropped 0 bases and J dropped 1; count of bases not matched to a gene: 5. This CDR3 spans 16 amino acids. CDR1 is DFQATT, CDR2 SNEGSKA, per germline (reference sequence).

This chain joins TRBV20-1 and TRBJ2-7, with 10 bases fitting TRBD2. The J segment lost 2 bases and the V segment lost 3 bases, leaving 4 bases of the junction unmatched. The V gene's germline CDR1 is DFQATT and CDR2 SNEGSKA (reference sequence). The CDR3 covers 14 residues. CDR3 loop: CSARLAGGPYEQYF. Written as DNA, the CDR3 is TGCAGTGCTAGGTTAGCGGGAGGCCCCTACGAGCAGTACTTC.

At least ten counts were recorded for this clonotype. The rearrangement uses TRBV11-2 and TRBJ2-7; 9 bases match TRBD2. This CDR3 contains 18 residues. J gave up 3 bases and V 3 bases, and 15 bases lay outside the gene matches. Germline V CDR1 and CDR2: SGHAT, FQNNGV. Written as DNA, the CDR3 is TGTGCCAGCAGCTTTACTATCCCAACTAGCGGGTGGGTCTACGAGCAGTACTTC. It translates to CASSFTIPTSGWVYEQYF.

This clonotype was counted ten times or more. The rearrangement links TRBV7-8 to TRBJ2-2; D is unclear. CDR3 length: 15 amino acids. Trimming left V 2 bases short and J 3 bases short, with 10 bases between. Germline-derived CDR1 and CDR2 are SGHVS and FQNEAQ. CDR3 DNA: TGTGCCAGCAGCTTAAGAGACGGATACACCGGGGAGCTGTTTTTT. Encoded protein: CASSLRDGYTGELFF.

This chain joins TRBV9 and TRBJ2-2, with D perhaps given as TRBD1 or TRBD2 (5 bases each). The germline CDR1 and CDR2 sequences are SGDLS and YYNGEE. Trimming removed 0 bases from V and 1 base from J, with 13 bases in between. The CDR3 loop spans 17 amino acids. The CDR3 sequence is CASSVARDPRNTGELFF. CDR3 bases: TGTGCCAGCAGCGTAGCTCGGGACCCCAGGAACACCGGGGAGCTGTTTTTT.

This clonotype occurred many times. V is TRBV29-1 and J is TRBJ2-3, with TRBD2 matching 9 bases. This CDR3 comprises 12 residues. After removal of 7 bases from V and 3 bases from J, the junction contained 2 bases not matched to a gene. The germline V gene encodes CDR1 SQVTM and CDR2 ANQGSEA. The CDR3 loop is CSALAGTDTQYF. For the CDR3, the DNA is TGCAGCGCCCTAGCGGGAACAGATACGCAGTATTTT.

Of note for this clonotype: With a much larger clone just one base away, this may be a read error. CDR3 region: CASSRWTSGSNEHFF. CDR3 bases: TGCGCCAGCAGCCGCTGGACTAGCGGGAGTAATGAGCATTTCTTC. The chain employs TRBV5-1 and TRBJ2-1, with 13 bases lining up with TRBD2. The germline V gene has CDR1 SGHRS and CDR2 YFSETQ. There are 15 residues in the CDR3. The full variable domain, rest sourced from reference TRBV5-1 and TRBJ2-1, is KAGVTQTPRYLIKTRGQQVTLSCSPISGHRSVSWYQQTPGQGLQFLFEYFSETQRNKGNFPGRFSGRQFSNSRSEMNVSTLELGDSALYLCASSRWTSGSNEHFFGPGTRLTVL.

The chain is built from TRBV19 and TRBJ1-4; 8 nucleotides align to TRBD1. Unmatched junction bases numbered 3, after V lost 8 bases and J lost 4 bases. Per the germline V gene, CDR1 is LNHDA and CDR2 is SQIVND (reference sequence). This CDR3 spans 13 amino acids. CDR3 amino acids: CASQDRVNEKLFF. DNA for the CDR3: TGTGCCAGTCAGGACAGGGTTAATGAAAAACTGTTTTTT.

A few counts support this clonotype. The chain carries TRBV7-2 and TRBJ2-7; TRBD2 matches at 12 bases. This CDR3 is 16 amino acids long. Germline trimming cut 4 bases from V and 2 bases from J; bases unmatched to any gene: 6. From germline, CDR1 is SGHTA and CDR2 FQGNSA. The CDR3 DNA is TGTGCCAGCAGCTCAGGGACTAGCGGGCCAACCTACGAGCAGTACTTC. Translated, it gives CASSSGTSGPTYEQYF.

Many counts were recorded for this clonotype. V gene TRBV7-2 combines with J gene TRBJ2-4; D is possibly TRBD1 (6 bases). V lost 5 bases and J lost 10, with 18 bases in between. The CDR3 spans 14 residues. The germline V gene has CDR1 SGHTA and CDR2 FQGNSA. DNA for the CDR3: TGTGCCAGCAGCGAACAGGGTACTAGTCGTATTCAGTACTTC. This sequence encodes CASSEQGTSRIQYF.

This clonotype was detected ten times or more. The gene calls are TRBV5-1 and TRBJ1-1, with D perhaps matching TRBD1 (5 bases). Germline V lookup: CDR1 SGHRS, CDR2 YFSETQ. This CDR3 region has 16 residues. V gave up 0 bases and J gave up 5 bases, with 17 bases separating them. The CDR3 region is CASSLDRTRRGTEAFF. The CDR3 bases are TGCGCCAGCAGCTTGGACAGGACCCGACGTGGGACTGAAGCTTTCTTT. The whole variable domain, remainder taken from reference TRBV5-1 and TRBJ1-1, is KAGVTQTPRYLIKTRGQQVTLSCSPISGHRSVSWYQQTPGQGLQFLFEYFSETQRNKGNFPGRFSGRQFSNSRSEMNVSTLELGDSALYLCASSLDRTRRGTEAFFGQGTRLTVV.

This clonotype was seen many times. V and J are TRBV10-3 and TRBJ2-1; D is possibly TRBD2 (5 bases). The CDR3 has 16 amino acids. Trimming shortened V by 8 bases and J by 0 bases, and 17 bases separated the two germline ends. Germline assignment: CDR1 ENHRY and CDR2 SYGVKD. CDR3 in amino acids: CAIAERPGDSYNEQFF. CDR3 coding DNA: TGTGCCATCGCGGAGAGGCCCGGGGACTCCTACAATGAGCAGTTCTTC.

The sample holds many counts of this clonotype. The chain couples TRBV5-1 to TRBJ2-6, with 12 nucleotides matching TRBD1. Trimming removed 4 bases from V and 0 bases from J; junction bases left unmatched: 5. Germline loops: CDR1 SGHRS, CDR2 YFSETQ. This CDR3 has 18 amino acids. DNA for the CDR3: TGCGCCAGCAGCGGGGGGACAGGGGGCGCCTCTGGGGCCAACGTCCTGACTTTC. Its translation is CASSGGTGGASGANVLTF. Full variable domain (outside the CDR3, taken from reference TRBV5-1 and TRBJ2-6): KAGVTQTPRYLIKTRGQQVTLSCSPISGHRSVSWYQQTPGQGLQFLFEYFSETQRNKGNFPGRFSGRQFSNSRSEMNVSTLELGDSALYLCASSGGTGGASGANVLTFGAGSRLTVL.

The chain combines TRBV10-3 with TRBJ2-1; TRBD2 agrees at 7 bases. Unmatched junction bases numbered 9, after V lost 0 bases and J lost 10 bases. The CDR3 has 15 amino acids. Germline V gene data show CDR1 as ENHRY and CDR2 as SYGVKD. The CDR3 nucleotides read TGTGCCATCAGTGAGTCGGGGCTAGCGGAAGGAGAGCAGTTCTTC. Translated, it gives CAISESGLAEGEQFF.

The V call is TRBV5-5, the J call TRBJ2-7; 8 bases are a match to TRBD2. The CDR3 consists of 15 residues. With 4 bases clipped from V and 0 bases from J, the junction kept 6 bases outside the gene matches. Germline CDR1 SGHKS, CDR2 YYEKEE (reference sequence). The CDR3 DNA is TGTGCCAGCAGCGCGACTAGCGTAACCTCCTACGAGCAGTACTTC. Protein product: CASSATSVTSYEQYF.

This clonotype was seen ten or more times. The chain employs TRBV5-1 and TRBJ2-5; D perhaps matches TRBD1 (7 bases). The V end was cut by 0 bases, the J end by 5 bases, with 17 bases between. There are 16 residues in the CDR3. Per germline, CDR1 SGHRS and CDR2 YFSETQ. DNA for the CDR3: TGCGCCAGCAGCTTGGACCGGGCAGGGGGGCGCGAGACCCAGTACTTC. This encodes CASSLDRAGGRETQYF.